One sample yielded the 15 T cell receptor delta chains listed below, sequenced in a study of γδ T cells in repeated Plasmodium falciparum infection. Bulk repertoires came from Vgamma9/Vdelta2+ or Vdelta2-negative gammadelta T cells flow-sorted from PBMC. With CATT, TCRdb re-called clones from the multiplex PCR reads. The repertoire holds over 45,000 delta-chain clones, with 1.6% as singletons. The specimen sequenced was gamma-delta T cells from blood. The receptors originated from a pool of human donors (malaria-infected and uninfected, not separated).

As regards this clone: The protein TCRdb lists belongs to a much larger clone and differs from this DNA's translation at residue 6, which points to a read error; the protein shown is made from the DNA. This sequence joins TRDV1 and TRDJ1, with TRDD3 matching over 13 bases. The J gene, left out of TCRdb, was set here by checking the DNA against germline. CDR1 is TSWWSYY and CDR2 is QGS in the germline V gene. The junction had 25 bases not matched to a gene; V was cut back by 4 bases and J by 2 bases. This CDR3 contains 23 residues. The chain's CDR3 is CALGAQFPKLYWGIRTETDKLIF. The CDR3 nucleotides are TGTGCTCTTGGGGCTCAATTCCCAAAATTATACTGGGGGATACGCACCGAAACCGATAAACTCATCTTT.

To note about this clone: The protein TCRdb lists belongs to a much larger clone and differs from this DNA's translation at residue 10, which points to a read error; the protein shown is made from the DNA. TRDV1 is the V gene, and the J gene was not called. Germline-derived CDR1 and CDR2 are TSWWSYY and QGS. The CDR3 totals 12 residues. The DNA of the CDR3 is TGTGCTCTTGGGGATCGCCGGTGTAAACCCATCTTT. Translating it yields CALGDRRCKPIF.

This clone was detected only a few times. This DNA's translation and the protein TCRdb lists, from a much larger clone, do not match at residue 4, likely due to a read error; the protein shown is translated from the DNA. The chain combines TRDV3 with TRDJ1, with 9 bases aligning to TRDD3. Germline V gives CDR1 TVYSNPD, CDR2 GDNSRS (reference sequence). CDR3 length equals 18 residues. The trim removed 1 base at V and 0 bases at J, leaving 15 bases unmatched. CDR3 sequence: CAFIRGRWGIKDTDKLIF. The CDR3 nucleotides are TGTGCCTTTATCAGGGGTCGTTGGGGGATAAAGGACACCGATAAACTCATCTTT.

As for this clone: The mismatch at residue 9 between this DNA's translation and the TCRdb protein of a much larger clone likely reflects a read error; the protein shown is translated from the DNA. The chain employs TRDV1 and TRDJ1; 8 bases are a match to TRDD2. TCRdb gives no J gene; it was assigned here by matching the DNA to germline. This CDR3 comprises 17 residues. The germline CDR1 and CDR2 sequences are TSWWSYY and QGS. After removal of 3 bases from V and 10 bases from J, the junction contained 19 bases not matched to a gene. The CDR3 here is CALGETSYPPQEGGLIF. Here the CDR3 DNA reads TGTGCTCTTGGGGAGACTTCCTACCCCCCGCAAGAAGGTGGACTCATCTTT.

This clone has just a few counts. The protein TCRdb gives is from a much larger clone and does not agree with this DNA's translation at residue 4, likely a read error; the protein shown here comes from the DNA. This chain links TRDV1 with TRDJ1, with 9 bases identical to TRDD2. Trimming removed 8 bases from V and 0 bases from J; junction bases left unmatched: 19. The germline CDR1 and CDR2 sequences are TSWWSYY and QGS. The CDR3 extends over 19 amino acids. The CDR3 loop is CALSVSLPTGGDDTDKLIF. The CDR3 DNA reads TGTGCTCTTAGCGTCTCCCTTCCTACTGGTGGGGATGACACCGATAAACTCATCTTT.

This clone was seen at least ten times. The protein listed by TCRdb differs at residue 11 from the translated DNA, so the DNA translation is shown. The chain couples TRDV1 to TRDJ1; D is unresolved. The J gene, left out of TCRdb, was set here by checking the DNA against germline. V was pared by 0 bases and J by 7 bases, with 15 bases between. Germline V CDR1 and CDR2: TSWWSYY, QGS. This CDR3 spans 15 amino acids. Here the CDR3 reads CALGELYRQSTKLIF. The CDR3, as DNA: TGTGCTCTTGGGGAACTTTACCGACAGAGCACTAAACTCATCTTT.

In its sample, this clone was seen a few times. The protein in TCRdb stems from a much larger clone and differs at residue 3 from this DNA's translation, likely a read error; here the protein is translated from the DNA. Here the CDR3 reads CAIGELQSSYTKTGGYASSPDKLIF. In DNA form, the CDR3 reads TGTGCTATTGGGGAACTACAGTCTTCCTACACAAAAACTGGGGGATACGCGTCCTCCCCCGATAAACTCATCTTT. The chain links TRDV1 to TRDJ1, with 13 bases matching TRDD3. The J gene, not given by TCRdb, was assigned here from a germline match of the nucleotide sequence. Per the germline V gene, CDR1 is TSWWSYY and CDR2 is QGS. This CDR3 contains 25 residues.

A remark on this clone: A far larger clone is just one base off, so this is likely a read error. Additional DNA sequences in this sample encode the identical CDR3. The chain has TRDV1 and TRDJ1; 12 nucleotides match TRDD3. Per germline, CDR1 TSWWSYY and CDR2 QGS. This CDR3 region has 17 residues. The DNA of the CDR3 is TGTGCTCTCGGGGAACGCCGTTACTGGGGGATACACAATAAACTCATCTTT. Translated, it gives CALGERRYWGIHNKLIF.

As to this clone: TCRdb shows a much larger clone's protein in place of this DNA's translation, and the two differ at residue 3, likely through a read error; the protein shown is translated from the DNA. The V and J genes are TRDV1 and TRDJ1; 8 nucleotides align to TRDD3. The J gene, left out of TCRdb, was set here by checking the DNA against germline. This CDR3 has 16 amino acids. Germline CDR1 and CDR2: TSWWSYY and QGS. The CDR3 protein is CAPGGPGGNFPHKLIF. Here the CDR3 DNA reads TGTGCTCCTGGGGGACCGGGCGGGAACTTCCCCCATAAACTCATCTTT.

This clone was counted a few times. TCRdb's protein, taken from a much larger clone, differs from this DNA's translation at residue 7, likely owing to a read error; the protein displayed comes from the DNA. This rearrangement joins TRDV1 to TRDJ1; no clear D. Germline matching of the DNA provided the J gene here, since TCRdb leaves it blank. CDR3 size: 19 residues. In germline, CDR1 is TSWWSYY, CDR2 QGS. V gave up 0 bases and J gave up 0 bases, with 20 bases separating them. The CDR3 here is CALGELGPARPLYTDKLIF. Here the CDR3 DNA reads TGTGCTCTTGGGGAACTAGGACCAGCCCGACCCTTGTACACCGATAAACTCATCTTT.

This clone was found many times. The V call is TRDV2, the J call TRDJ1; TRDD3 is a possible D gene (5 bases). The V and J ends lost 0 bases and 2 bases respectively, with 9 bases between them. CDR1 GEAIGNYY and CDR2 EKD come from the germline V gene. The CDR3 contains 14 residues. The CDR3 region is CACDTLTGTDKLIF. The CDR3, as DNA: TGTGCCTGTGACACCCTGACTGGAACCGATAAACTCATCTTT.

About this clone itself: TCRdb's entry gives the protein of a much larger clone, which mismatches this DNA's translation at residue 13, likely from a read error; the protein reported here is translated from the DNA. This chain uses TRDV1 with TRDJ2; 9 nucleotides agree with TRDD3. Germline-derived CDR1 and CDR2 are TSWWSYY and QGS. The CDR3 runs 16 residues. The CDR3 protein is CALGELMGIRPAKLFF. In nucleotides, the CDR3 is TGTGCTCTTGGGGAACTAATGGGGATACGCCCAGCAAAACTCTTCTTT.

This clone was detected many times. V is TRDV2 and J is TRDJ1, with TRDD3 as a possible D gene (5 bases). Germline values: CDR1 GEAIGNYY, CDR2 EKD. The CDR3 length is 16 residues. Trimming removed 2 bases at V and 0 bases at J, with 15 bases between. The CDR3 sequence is CACDKLYGEYTDKLIF. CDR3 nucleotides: TGTGCCTGTGACAAACTTTATGGGGAGTACACCGATAAACTCATCTTT.

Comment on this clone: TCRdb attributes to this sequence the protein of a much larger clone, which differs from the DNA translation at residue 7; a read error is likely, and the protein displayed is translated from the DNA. DNA for the CDR3: TGTGCCCTACTGGGGACCTACACCGATAAACTCATCTTT. Protein: CALLGTYTDKLIF. The gene calls are TRDV3 and TRDJ1; the match to TRDD3 covers 7 bases. With V trimmed by 5 bases and J by 0 bases, 6 bases remained unmatched. Germline V gene data show CDR1 as TVYSNPD and CDR2 as GDNSRS (reference sequence). This CDR3 has 13 amino acids. The full variable domain, with the rest looked up from reference TRDV3 and TRDJ1, is CDKVTQSSPDQTVASGSEVVLLCTYDTVYSNPDLFWYRIRPDYSFQFVFYGDNSRSEGADFTQGRFSVKHILTQKAFHLVISPVRTEDSATYYCALLGTYTDKLIFGKGTRVTVEP.

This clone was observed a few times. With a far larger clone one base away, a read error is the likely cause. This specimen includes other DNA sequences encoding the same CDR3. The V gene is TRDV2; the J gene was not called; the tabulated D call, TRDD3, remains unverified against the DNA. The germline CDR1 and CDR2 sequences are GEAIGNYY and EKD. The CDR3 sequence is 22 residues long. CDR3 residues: CAWLFLCSRTGGYGVCTDKLIF. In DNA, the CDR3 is TGTGCCTGGCTATTTCTTTGCTCTCGGACTGGGGGATACGGAGTATGCACCGATAAGCTCATCTTT.